This TCR beta chain was observed in a study of blood T cell repertoires in COVID-19. Across the whole study: Samples of COVID-19 (acute and convalescent) were obtained from the United States, Italy and Spain.

Per germline, CDR1 MNHEY and CDR2 SVGEGT. The CDR3 is 13 residues long. The V end was cut by 3 bases, the J end by 9 bases, with 12 bases between. This clone was seen only a few times. As processed by the authors: It was from reference gene primer amplification that nucleated cell counts were estimated. Produced via immunoSEQ multiplex PCR; TCRdb's table is partial and in-frame only. From that table come the V and J calls and clone size; the DNA was used to work out D and trimming. The table shows 75,000 to 80,000 clones, with more than 75% occurring only once. The receptor's source is a man aged 55 to 70 with COVID-19, enrolled during active disease. The chain recombines TRBV6-2 or TRBV6-3 with TRBJ1-3; the D gene is possibly TRBD1 (5 bases). Sequenced input: peripheral blood. The CDR3 coding sequence is TGTGCCAGCAGTTATCAGGCAGACAGCACCATATATTTT. This codes for CASSYQADSTIYF.